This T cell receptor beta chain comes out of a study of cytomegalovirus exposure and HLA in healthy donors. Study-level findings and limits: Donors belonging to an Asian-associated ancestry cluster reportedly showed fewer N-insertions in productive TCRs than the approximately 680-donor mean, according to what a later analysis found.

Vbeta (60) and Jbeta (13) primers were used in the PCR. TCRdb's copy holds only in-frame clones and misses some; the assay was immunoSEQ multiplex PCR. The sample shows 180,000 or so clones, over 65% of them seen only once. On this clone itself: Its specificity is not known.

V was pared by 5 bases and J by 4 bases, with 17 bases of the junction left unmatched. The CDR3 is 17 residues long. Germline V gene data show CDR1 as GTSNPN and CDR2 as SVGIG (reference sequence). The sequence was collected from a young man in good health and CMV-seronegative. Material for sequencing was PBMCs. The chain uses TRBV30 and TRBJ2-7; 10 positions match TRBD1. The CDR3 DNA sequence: TGTGCCTGGGGAGGTTTCGTCCCGGGACAGGGGAAGTACGAGCAGTACTTC. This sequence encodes CAWGGFVPGQGKYEQYF.